The source of this TCR beta chain is a study of shared clonotypes between healthy human individuals. General study findings and limits: Exclusively blood specimens were collected; tissue repertoires likely differ. Sequencing depth was predicted to influence how clonotypes are shared among donors. Among several donors, around 5% of naive CD4 clonotypes were found in common. Naive subsets usually exceeded memory subsets in estimated richness.

Repertoires were generated with immunoSEQ multiplex PCR, while TCRdb's copy carries only in-frame clones and drops some. The data show more than 400,000 clones, around 96% seen once. CDR1 and CDR2 (germline): MNHEY, SMNVEV (reference sequence). V lost 5 bases, J lost 1 base, and 11 bases stayed unmatched. This CDR3 has 17 residues. This clone was observed once. Antigen unknown. The TCR comes from a young woman in good health. The specimen was naive CD4+ T cells sorted from blood. The subset is: CD45RA+ positively selected. The gene calls are TRBV27 and TRBJ1-2; 9 bases line up with TRBD1. In DNA, the CDR3 is TGTGCCAGCAGTCCACACGGGAACAGGGGGCGTAACTATGGCTACACCTTC. Protein product: CASSPHGNRGRNYGYTF.